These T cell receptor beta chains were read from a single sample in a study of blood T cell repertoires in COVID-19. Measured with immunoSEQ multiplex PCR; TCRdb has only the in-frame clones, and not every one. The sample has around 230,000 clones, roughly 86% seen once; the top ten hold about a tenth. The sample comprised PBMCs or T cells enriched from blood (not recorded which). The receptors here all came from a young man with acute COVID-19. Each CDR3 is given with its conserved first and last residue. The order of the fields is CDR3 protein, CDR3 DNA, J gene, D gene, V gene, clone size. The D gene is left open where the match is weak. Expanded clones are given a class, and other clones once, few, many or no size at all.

CASSARVLGNTGELFF	TGTGCCAGCAGCGCCAGGGTTCTCGGGAACACCGGGGAGCTGTTTTTT	TRBJ2-2	NA	TRBV7-6	NA
CASSPPRLAGRETQYF	TGTGCCAGCAGCCCGCCGAGGCTAGCGGGACGGGAGACCCAGTACTTC	TRBJ2-5	TRBD2	TRBV7-2	NA
CASSYGRGAYEQYF	TGTGCCAGCAGTTACGGCAGGGGCGCGTACGAGCAGTACTTC	TRBJ2-7	NA	TRBV6-5	few
CASSPTGGNTGELFF	TGTGCCAGCAGTCCGACAGGGGGGAACACCGGGGAGCTGTTTTTT	TRBJ2-2	TRBD1	TRBV6-5	once
CASSPTGLVYNEQFF	TGCGCCAGCAGCCCCACGGGACTAGTATACAATGAGCAGTTCTTC	TRBJ2-1	TRBD2	TRBV4-1	NA
CASSIASTGKPEAFF	TGTGCCAGTAGTATAGCCTCGACAGGGAAACCTGAAGCTTTCTTT	TRBJ1-1	TRBD1	TRBV19	NA
CASSQDAGLANYGYTF	TGTGCCAGCAGCCAAGATGCGGGCTTGGCTAACTATGGCTACACCTTC	TRBJ1-2	NA	TRBV3-1/TRBV3-2	once
CASSLNPGSRNTIYF	TGCGCCAGCAGCTTGAACCCGGGTTCGAGAAACACCATATATTTT	TRBJ1-3	NA	TRBV5-1	NA
CASITGPGEQFF	TGTGCCAGCATAACAGGGCCAGGTGAGCAGTTCTTC	TRBJ2-1	NA	TRBV28	NA
CSVERTGELFF	TGCAGCGTTGAACGGACCGGGGAGCTGTTTTTT	TRBJ2-2	NA	TRBV29-1	NA
CASSRNTGSNQPQHF	TGTGCCAGCAGCAGGAATACAGGGAGCAATCAGCCCCAGCATTTT	TRBJ1-5	NA	TRBV6-2/TRBV6-3	NA
CAICPTGNSPLHF	TGTGCCATCTGTCCGACAGGGAATTCACCCCTCCACTTT	TRBJ1-6	TRBD1	TRBV10-3	NA
CASSIDRGSGSTDTQYF	TGTGCCAGTAGTATAGATCGCGGTAGCGGGAGCACAGATACGCAGTATTTT	TRBJ2-3	TRBD2	TRBV19	NA
CASSLDPGQGKTEAFF	TGTGCCAGCAGCTTGGACCCAGGACAGGGGAAAACTGAAGCTTTCTTT	TRBJ1-1	TRBD1	TRBV5-5	NA
CASSVEFGESYTF	TGTGCCAGCAGCGTAGAGTTTGGTGAGAGCTACACCTTC	TRBJ1-2	NA	TRBV9	NA
CASSPGQLYEQYF	TGTGCCAGCAGCCCGGGACAGCTGTACGAGCAGTACTTC	TRBJ2-7	TRBD1	TRBV6-2/TRBV6-3	NA
CASSQVGPGQGGEKLFF	TGTGCCAGCAGCCAAGTGGGACCGGGACAGGGGGGTGAAAAACTGTTTTTT	TRBJ1-4	TRBD1	TRBV3-1/TRBV3-2	NA
CASTSGIGTQYF	TGTGCCAGCACTAGCGGGATCGGTACGCAGTATTTT	TRBJ2-3	TRBD2	TRBV25-1	NA
CASTPPGGRASGANVLTF	TGTGCCAGCACCCCACCGGGAGGTAGGGCCTCTGGGGCCAACGTCCTGACTTTC	TRBJ2-6	TRBD2	TRBV28	NA
CASSKRDRAGTDTQYF	TGTGCCAGCAGCAAGCGGGACAGGGCTGGCACAGATACGCAGTATTTT	TRBJ2-3	TRBD1	TRBV13	NA
CASSQGIAGGNSYNEQFF	TGCGCCAGCAGCCAAGGTATAGCGGGAGGCAACTCCTACAATGAGCAGTTCTTC	TRBJ2-1	TRBD2	TRBV4-3	NA
CASSDSGAYEQYF	TGCGCCAGCAGCGACTCAGGGGCCTACGAGCAGTACTTC	TRBJ2-7	NA	TRBV5-1	once
CASSQEAGAQHF	TGTGCCAGCAGCCAAGAAGCGGGGGCCCAGCATTTT	TRBJ1-5	NA	TRBV4-2	NA
CASSATGQSYEQYF	TGTGCCAGTAGTGCAACGGGACAGAGCTACGAGCAGTACTTC	TRBJ2-7	TRBD1	TRBV19	NA
CASSQSGGTYNEQFF	TGTGCCAGCAGCCAATCGGGCGGGACCTACAATGAGCAGTTCTTC	TRBJ2-1	NA	TRBV16	NA
CASSISTGMNTEAFF	TGTGCCAGTAGTATATCGACAGGTATGAACACTGAAGCTTTCTTT	TRBJ1-1	NA	TRBV19	NA
CASQGGGPDQPQHF	TGTGCCAGCCAGGGAGGGGGGCCTGATCAGCCCCAGCATTTT	TRBJ1-5	NA	TRBV28	NA
CASSPRLAVNTGELFF	TGTGCCAGCAGCCCAAGGCTAGCGGTGAACACCGGGGAGCTGTTTTTT	TRBJ2-2	TRBD2	TRBV7-3	NA
CASSSGQPGGGYTF	TGTGCCAGCAGCTCCGGACAGCCGGGGGGGGGCTACACCTTC	TRBJ1-2	NA	TRBV11-2	NA
CASSLVGGLAVPRDTQYF	TGTGCCAGCAGCTTAGTGGGGGGGTTGGCGGTACCGAGGGATACGCAGTATTTT	TRBJ2-3	TRBD2	TRBV7-6	NA
CASSPAGPLATEAFF	TGTGCCAGCAGCCCAGCGGGTCCCCTGGCCACTGAAGCTTTCTTT	TRBJ1-1	NA	TRBV11-2	NA
CASSKAGVLYNEQFF	TGTGCCAGCAGCAAAGCGGGAGTCCTCTACAATGAGCAGTTCTTC	TRBJ2-1	TRBD2	TRBV11-3	NA
CASGPSGANQPQHF	TGTGCCAGCGGCCCCTCAGGGGCAAATCAGCCCCAGCATTTT	TRBJ1-5	NA	TRBV2	NA
CASSPQGSGSETQYF	TGTGCCAGCTCCCCACAAGGTAGCGGGAGTGAGACCCAGTACTTC	TRBJ2-5	TRBD2	TRBV18	NA
CASSQGTANYGYTF	TGTGCCAGCAGCCAGGGGACAGCTAACTATGGCTACACCTTC	TRBJ1-2	TRBD1	TRBV7-3	NA
CASSQGYNSPLHF	TGCGCCAGCAGCCAGGGCTATAATTCACCCCTCCACTTT	TRBJ1-6	NA	TRBV10-2	NA
CASSHPSSSGRANEQFF	TGTGCCAGCAGCCACCCATCTTCTAGCGGGAGGGCTAATGAGCAGTTCTTC	TRBJ2-1	TRBD2	TRBV5-4	NA
CASSFFAGRNFEQYF	TGTGCCAGCAGTTTTTTTGCAGGTAGGAACTTCGAGCAGTACTTC	TRBJ2-7	NA	TRBV25-1	NA
CSASRGAKNIQYF	TGCAGTGCCAGTCGTGGGGCAAAAAACATTCAGTACTTC	TRBJ2-4	NA	TRBV20-1	NA
CASSLGGRNNSPLHF	TGTGCCAGCAGTTTGGGGGGGCGAAATAATTCACCCCTCCACTTT	TRBJ1-6	NA	TRBV28	NA
CSASLSGGTSPLHF	TGCAGTGCTAGTCTGTCCGGGGGAACTTCACCCCTCCACTTT	TRBJ1-6	NA	TRBV20-1	NA
CASTQSGYQETQYF	TGTGCCAGCACCCAAAGCGGGTACCAAGAGACCCAGTACTTC	TRBJ2-5	NA	TRBV7-2	NA
CASRSDRVGSYSNQPQHF	TGTGCCAGCAGATCGGACAGGGTGGGGAGTTATAGCAATCAGCCCCAGCATTTT	TRBJ1-5	TRBD1	TRBV28	once
CASSQVWATGASDYGYTF	TGTGCCAGCAGCCAAGTGTGGGCGACAGGGGCGAGCGACTATGGCTACACCTTC	TRBJ1-2	TRBD1	TRBV14	once